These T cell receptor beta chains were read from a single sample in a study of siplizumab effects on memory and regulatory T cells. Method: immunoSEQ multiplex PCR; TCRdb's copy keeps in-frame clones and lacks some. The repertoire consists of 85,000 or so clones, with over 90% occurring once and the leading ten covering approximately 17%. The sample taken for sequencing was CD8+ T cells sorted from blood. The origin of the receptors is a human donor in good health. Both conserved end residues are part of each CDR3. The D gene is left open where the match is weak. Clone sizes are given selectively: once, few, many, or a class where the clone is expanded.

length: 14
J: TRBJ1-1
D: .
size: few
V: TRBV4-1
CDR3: CASSQDPLNTEAFF
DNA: TGCGCCAGCAGCCAAGACCCGTTGAACACTGAAGCTTTCTTT

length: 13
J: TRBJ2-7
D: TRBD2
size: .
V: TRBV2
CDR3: CASSESGSYEQYF
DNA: TGTGCCAGCAGTGAAAGCGGGAGCTACGAGCAGTACTTC

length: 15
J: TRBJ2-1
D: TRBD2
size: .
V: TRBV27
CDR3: CASSDGLAGYNEQFF
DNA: TGTGCCAGCAGCGATGGACTAGCGGGATACAATGAGCAGTTCTTC

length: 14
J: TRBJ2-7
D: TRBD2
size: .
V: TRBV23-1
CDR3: CAREWTSGEYEQYF
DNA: TGCGCCAGAGAGTGGACTAGCGGAGAATACGAGCAGTACTTC

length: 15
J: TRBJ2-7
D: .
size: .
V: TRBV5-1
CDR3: CASSPEWGVGYEQYF
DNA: TGCGCCAGCAGCCCAGAGTGGGGCGTCGGCTACGAGCAGTACTTC

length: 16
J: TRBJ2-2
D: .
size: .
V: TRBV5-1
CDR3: CASSLLADMKTGELFF
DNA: TGCGCCAGCAGCTTGTTAGCGGATATGAAGACCGGGGAGCTGTTTTTT

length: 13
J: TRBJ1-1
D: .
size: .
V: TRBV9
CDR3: CASSVERGTEAFF
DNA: TGTGCCAGCAGCGTAGAACGGGGCACTGAAGCTTTCTTT

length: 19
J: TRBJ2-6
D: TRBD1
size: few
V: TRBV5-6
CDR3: CASSLAVWDRGSGANVLTF
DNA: TGTGCCAGCAGCTTGGCCGTGTGGGACAGGGGTTCTGGGGCCAACGTCCTGACTTTC

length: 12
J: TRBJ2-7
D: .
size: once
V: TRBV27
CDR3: CASSAPGYEQYF
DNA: TGTGCCAGCAGTGCCCCCGGGTACGAGCAGTACTTC

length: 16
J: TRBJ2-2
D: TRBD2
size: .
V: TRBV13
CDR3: CASSSRTSGGTGELFF
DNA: TGTGCCAGCAGCTCGAGGACTAGCGGGGGCACCGGGGAGCTGTTTTTT

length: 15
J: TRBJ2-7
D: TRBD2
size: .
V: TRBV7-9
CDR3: CASSTGTSKSYEQYF
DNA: TGTGCCAGCAGCACCGGGACTAGTAAGTCCTACGAGCAGTACTTC

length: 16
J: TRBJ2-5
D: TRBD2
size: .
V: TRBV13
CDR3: CASSRETSGVRETQYF
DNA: TGTGCCAGCAGCCGAGAGACTAGCGGGGTCCGAGAGACCCAGTACTTC

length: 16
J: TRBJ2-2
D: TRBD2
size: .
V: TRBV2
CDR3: CASSSGLAGFVGELFF
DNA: TGTGCCAGCAGTTCGGGACTAGCGGGATTTGTCGGGGAGCTGTTTTTT

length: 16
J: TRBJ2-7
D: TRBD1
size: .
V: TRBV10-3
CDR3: CAISESWTGKFLEQYF
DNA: TGTGCCATCAGTGAGTCATGGACAGGGAAATTCCTCGAGCAGTACTTC

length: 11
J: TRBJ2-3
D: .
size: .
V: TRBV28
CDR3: CASSSTDTQYF
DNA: TGTGCCAGCAGTTCCACAGATACGCAGTATTTT

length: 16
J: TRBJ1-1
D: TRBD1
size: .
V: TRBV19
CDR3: CANSIFPGQLNTEAFF
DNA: TGTGCCAATAGTATCTTCCCGGGACAGCTAAACACTGAAGCTTTCTTT

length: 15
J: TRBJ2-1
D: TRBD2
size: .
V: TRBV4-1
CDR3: CASSQALADYNEQFF
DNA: TGCGCCAGCAGCCAAGCTCTAGCGGATTACAATGAGCAGTTCTTC

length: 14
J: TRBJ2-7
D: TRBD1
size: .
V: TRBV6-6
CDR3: CASSYPGQVWEQYF
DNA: TGTGCCAGCAGTTACCCGGGACAGGTCTGGGAGCAGTACTTC

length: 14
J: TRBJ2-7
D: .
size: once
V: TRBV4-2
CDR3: CASSQGLTTYEQYF
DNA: TGTGCCAGCAGCCAGGGACTCACGACCTACGAGCAGTACTTC

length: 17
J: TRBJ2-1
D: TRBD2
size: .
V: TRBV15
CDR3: CATGPGEREGRYNEQFF
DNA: TGTGCCACCGGGCCGGGGGAGCGGGAGGGCCGGTACAATGAGCAGTTCTTC

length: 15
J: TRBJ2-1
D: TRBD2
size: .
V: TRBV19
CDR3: CASSPTGGEYNEQFF
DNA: TGTGCCAGTAGTCCTACGGGAGGGGAGTACAATGAGCAGTTCTTC

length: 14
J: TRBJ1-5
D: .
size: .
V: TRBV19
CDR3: CASSIGTSNQPQHF
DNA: TGTGCCAGTAGTATAGGGACGAGCAATCAGCCCCAGCATTTT

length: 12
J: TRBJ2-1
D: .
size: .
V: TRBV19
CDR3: CASSIGRNEQFF
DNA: TGTGCCAGTAGTATAGGGCGCAATGAGCAGTTCTTC

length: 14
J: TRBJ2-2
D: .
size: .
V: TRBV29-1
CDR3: CSVELTSNTGELFF
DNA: TGCAGCGTTGAGCTCACATCGAACACCGGGGAGCTGTTTTTT

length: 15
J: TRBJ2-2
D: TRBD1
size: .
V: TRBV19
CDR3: CASRIGTGGPGELFF
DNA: TGTGCCAGTAGAATAGGGACAGGAGGTCCCGGGGAGCTGTTTTTT

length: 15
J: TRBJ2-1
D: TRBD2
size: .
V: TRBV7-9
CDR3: CASSLAASGSNEQFF
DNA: TGTGCCAGCAGCTTAGCGGCTAGCGGGAGCAATGAGCAGTTCTTC

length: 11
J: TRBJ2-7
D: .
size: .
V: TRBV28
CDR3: CASRWGYEQYF
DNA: TGTGCCAGCAGGTGGGGCTACGAGCAGTACTTC

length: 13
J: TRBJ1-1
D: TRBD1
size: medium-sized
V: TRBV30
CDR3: CAWTATGGTEAFF
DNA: TGTGCCTGGACGGCGACAGGGGGCACTGAAGCTTTCTTT

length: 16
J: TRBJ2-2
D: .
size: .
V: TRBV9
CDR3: CASSAPGAPNTGELFF
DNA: TGTGCCAGCAGCGCCCCAGGGGCCCCGAACACCGGGGAGCTGTTTTTT

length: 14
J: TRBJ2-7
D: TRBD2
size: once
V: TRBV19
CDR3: CASSALAGVFEQYF
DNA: TGTGCCAGTAGTGCCCTAGCGGGAGTCTTCGAGCAGTACTTC

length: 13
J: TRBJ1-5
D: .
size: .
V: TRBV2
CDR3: CASSEAGTQPQHF
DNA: TGTGCCAGCAGTGAAGCCGGAACGCAGCCCCAGCATTTT

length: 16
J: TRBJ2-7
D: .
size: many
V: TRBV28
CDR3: CASSLPWAEPSYEQYF
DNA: TGTGCCAGCAGTTTACCATGGGCAGAACCCTCCTACGAGCAGTACTTC

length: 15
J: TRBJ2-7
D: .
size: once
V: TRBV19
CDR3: CASSILAGTLYEQYF
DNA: TGTGCCAGTAGTATCCTGGCCGGGACACTGTACGAGCAGTACTTC

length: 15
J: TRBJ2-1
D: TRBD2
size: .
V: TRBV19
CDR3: CASSIVPSGKDEQFF
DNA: TGTGCCAGTAGTATAGTCCCTAGCGGGAAGGATGAGCAGTTCTTC

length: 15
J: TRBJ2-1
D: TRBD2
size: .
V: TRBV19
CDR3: CASRAGTSGVNEQFF
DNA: TGTGCCAGTAGGGCCGGGACTAGCGGGGTGAATGAGCAGTTCTTC

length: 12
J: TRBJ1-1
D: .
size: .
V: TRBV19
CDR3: CASKQGNTEAFF
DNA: TGTGCCAGTAAACAGGGAAACACTGAAGCTTTCTTT

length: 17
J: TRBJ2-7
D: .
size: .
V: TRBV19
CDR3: CASSISGSGSWDYEQYF
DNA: TGTGCCAGTAGTATTTCGGGTTCGGGGTCGTGGGACTACGAGCAGTACTTC

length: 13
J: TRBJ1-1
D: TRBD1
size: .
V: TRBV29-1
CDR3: CSARTGGFTEAFF
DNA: TGCAGCGCCAGGACAGGGGGGTTCACTGAAGCTTTCTTT

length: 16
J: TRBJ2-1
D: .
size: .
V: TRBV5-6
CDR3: CASSPEGGSGYNEQFF
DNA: TGTGCCAGCAGCCCGGAGGGGGGTTCGGGCTACAATGAGCAGTTCTTC

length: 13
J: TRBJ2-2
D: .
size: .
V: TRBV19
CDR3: CASSQPRPGELFF
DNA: TGTGCCAGTAGCCAACCCAGACCCGGGGAGCTGTTTTTT